This note documents a single TCR beta chain sequence. Profiled with immunoSEQ multiplex PCR; TCRdb holds only in-frame clones, not every one. The sample contains approximately 100,000 clones, 80% to 95% of which appear only once. The data stem from a study of T cell changes during pregnancy in multiple sclerosis. The material was peripheral blood, obtained after pregnancy. This clonotype was obtained from a female donor with multiple sclerosis, enrolled in a pregnancy study.

In DNA form, the CDR3 reads TGCGCCAGCAGCCTCGGCGGGACCCCGACCGCTGAAGCTTTCTTT. Protein sequence: CASSLGGTPTAEAFF. The V call is TRBV5-1, the J call TRBJ1-1; D might be TRBD1 (5 bases). V gave up 4 bases and J gave up 6 bases, with 19 bases separating them. The CDR3 length is 15 residues. Germline V gene data show CDR1 as SGHRS and CDR2 as YFSETQ.